The 7 T cell receptor beta chains below were found in one sample sequenced in a study of regulatory T cells in long-lasting Graves disease. Sample time point: newly diagnosed GD, antithyroid drugs for less than 3 months. From PBMCs, RNA was extracted and then used to make the TCR library. iRepertoire HTBI primers and Arm-PCR of CDR3 regions built TCR beta libraries. From the multiplex PCR reads, TCRdb called clonotypes with MiXCR, one entry per CDR3 protein. Seen here are about 430,000 distinct CDR3 sequences, about 15% observed once, and the top ten hold approximately 7.8%. Another study also made use of these data, one on T cells in Graves' hyperthyroidism and ophthalmopathy.

This material consisted of peripheral blood mononuclear cells (PBMCs), taken at new diagnosis, from a patient treated with antithyroid drugs. Source of these receptors: a woman between 35 and 50 years old with Graves disease.

Regarding this clonotype: An end of the junction differs from the germline gene, which may be a read error. The rearrangement uses TRBV12-3 or TRBV12-4 and TRBJ2-2; 8 bases line up with TRBD2. The CDR3 is 20 residues long. CDR3 in amino acids: CASSLELAGAVGTKTGELFF. CDR3 bases: TGTGCCAGCAGTTTAGAGCTAGCGGGCGCTGTTGGGACGAAAACCGGGGAGCTGTTTTTT.

Only one count was recorded for this clonotype. A much bigger clone sits one base away, suggesting this may be a read error. This rearrangement joins TRBV6-1 to TRBJ1-2; no firm D call. The CDR3 contains 15 residues. V lost 1 base, J lost 8 bases, and 17 bases lay in between. Germline CDR1 MNHNS, CDR2 SASEGT. DNA of the CDR3: TGTGCCAGCAGTGAAGGTACAGCCCGAGCATGGGGCTACACCTTC. Its translation: CASSEGTARAWGYTF.

In this sample, this clonotype turned up many times. The chain carries TRBV18 and TRBJ2-7; TRBD2 aligns across 12 bases. The CDR3 is 16 amino acids. V trimming: 3 bases; J trimming: 4 bases; junction bases outside the gene matches: 7. Per germline, CDR1 KGHSH and CDR2 LQKENI. DNA of the CDR3: TGTGCCAGCTCACCCGCAGGACTAGCGGGAAGGTACGAGCAGTACTTC. Translation: CASSPAGLAGRYEQYF.

This clonotype was detected ten times or more. This sequence joins TRBV24-1 and TRBJ1-6, with D unclear. The CDR3 sequence is 14 residues long. The germline V gene encodes CDR1 KGHDR and CDR2 SFDVKD. The ends were cut back, 2 bases at V and 10 bases at J, with 11 bases in the middle. The CDR3 DNA follows: TGTGCCACCAGTGATTCGGGCCCACTCTCACCCCTCCACTTT. Translation gives CATSDSGPLSPLHF.

Regarding this clonotype: This may arise from a read error, as a much more abundant clone is one base away. The J gene is TRBJ2-2, the V gene TRBV20-1; D possibly corresponds to TRBD2 (5 bases). The CDR3 extends over 13 amino acids. Germline V lookup: CDR1 DFQATT, CDR2 SNEGSKA (reference sequence). CDR3 bases: TGCAGTGCTAGAGGGACGAACACCGGGGAGCTGTCTTTT. This codes for CSARGTNTGELSF.

CDR3 amino acids: CASSYLQSSYNSPLHF. CDR3 nucleotide sequence: TGTGCCAGCAGTTACCTTCAGAGCTCCTATAATTCACCCCTCCACTTT. The V and J genes are TRBV6-5 and TRBJ1-6; D remains unclear. Germline V gives CDR1 MNHEY, CDR2 SVGAGI. CDR3 size: 16 residues. V was clipped by 2 bases and J by 0 bases, with 8 bases between them.

This clonotype was seen many times. The chain is built from TRBV28 and TRBJ2-2, with D perhaps matching TRBD2 (6 bases). V lost 5 bases and J lost 0, with 13 bases in between. The CDR3 is made up of 16 amino acids. Germline V gene lookup returns CDR1 MDHEN and CDR2 SYDVKM. The CDR3 nucleotides are TGTGCCAGCAGTCTGATACTAGCCTCGAACACCGGGGAGCTGTTTTTT. The encoded protein is CASSLILASNTGELFF.